This T cell receptor (beta chain) was captured in a study of CD8 T cells in ankylosing spondylitis. Study observations and caveats: Disease-linked clones were CD8+ and relatively rare in peripheral blood. A motif in TCR beta, a set of eight highly homologous variants, appeared characteristic of ankylosing spondylitis blood. Matched ankylosing spondylitis synovial fluid reportedly showed significant enrichment of disease-linked clones.

This clonotype was recorded many times. Antigen: not known. Germline CDR1 MNHEY, CDR2 SVGAGI. The CDR3 is 16 amino acids. V gave up 2 bases and J gave up 6 bases, with 16 bases separating them. Quantitative 5'-RACE with molecular barcodes generated TCR beta libraries. MiXCR, run by TCRdb on the 5' RACE reads, gives a single entry per CDR3 protein. Of more than 95,000 distinct CDR3 sequences listed, roughly 8.7% are singletons. Sample: blood, either unsorted or a sorted T cell fraction (not recorded which). The sequence came from a male donor with ankylosing spondylitis or in good health (not recorded which). The chain recombines TRBV6-5 with TRBJ1-4; weak D call: TRBD1 (6 bases). The CDR3 sequence: CASSYRGGGSDEKLFF. For the CDR3, the DNA is TGTGCCAGCAGTTACCGTGGGGGGGGCTCGGATGAAAAACTGTTTTTT.